A single sample gave rise to the 6 T cell receptor beta chains below, sequenced in a study of blood T cell repertoires in COVID-19. Method: immunoSEQ multiplex PCR; TCRdb's copy keeps in-frame clones and lacks some. The sample contains 120,000 or so clones, 60% to 80% of which appear only once. The specimen was peripheral blood. These receptor sequences come from a man aged 55-75 years with acute or convalescent COVID-19.

In the case of this clone: A junction boundary mismatches the germline segment, possibly from a read error. V is TRBV5-6 and J is TRBJ1-5; D gene unclear. This CDR3 has 12 residues. Per the germline V gene, CDR1 is SGHDT and CDR2 is YYEEEE. DNA of the CDR3: TGTGCCATCAGCTTGGGTCTTCAGCCCCAGCATTTT. Translating it yields CAISLGLQPQHF.

This clone was observed a handful of times. The gene calls are TRBV28 and TRBJ2-1; D might be TRBD1 (7 bases). Germline-derived CDR1 and CDR2 are MDHEN and SYDVKM. Trimming took 5 bases from V and 2 from J, leaving 13 bases between them. This CDR3 has 15 residues. CDR3 protein: CASSPRDSPYNEQFF. Here the CDR3 DNA reads TGTGCCAGCAGTCCGCGGGACAGCCCCTACAATGAGCAGTTCTTC.

The chain couples TRBV9 to TRBJ2-1; 14 positions match TRBD2. J gave up 7 bases and V 2 bases, and 5 bases lay outside the gene matches. CDR1 SGDLS and CDR2 YYNGEE come from the germline V gene. The CDR3 runs 16 residues. This CDR3 reads CASSVLTSGGANEQFF. The CDR3 coding sequence is TGTGCCAGCAGCGTCTTGACTAGCGGGGGGGCAAATGAGCAGTTCTTC.

The CDR3 DNA follows: TGTGCCAGCAGCCCGTTCTTGATCGGGGTTAGGGATGGCTACACCTTC. This codes for CASSPFLIGVRDGYTF. V gene TRBV3-1 (or the pseudogene TRBV3-2) combines with J gene TRBJ1-2; D is unresolved. The CDR3 covers 16 residues. V lost 4 bases to trimming and J lost 6 bases, with 21 bases between them. Germline V lookup: CDR1 LGHDT, CDR2 YNNKEL (reference sequence).

The chain employs TRBV6-5 and TRBJ2-7; D gene ambiguous. The CDR3 is 13 amino acids. Germline V gene lookup returns CDR1 MNHEY and CDR2 SVGAGI. Trimming cost V 5 bases and J 1 base, with 9 bases left between them. The CDR3 is CASSPDTSYEQYF. The CDR3 DNA is TGTGCCAGCAGTCCCGACACATCCTACGAGCAGTACTTC.

This chain joins TRBV19 and TRBJ1-2; TRBD1 aligns across 7 bases. The CDR3 is made up of 16 amino acids. Germline CDR1 reads LNHDA; CDR2 reads SQIVND (reference sequence). V lost 4 bases and J lost 0; bases outside the gene matches: 8. The CDR3 spells CASSTGQFTSNYGYTF. The CDR3 region has the DNA TGTGCCAGTAGTACGGGACAGTTCACCTCTAACTATGGCTACACCTTC.